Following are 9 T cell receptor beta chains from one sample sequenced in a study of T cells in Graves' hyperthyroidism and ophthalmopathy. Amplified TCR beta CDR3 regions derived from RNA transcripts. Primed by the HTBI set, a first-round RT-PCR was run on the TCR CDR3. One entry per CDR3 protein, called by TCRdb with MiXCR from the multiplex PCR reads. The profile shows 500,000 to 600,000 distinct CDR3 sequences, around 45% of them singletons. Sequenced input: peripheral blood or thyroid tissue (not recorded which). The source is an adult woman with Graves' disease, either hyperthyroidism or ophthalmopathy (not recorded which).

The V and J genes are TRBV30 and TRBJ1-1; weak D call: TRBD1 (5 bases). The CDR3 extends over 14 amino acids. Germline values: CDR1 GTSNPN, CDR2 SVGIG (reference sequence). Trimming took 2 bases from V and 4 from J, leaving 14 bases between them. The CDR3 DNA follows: TGTGCCTGGAGTAAGGGACCGATCGGCACTGAAGCTTTCTTT. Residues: CAWSKGPIGTEAFF.

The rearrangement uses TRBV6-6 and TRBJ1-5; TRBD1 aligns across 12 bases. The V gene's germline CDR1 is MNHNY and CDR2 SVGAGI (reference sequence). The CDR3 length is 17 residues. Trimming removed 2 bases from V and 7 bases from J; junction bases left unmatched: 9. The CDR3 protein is CASSYRRGTGGGQPQHF. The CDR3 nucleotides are TGTGCCAGCAGTTACCGCAGGGGGACAGGGGGCGGGCAGCCCCAGCATTTT.

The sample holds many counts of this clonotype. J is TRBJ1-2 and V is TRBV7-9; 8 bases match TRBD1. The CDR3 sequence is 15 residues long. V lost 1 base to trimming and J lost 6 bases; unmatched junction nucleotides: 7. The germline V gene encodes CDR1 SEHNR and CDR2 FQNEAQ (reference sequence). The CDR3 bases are TGTGCCAGCAGCTTAGTCGTAGGACAGGGCCATGGCTACACCTTC. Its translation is CASSLVVGQGHGYTF.

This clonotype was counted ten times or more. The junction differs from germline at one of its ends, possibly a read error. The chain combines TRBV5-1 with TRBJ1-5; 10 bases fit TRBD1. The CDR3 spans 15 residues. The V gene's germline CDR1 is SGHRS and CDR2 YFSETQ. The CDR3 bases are TGTGCCAGCAGCTTAGGACAGGGGGTAGGTCAGCCCCAGCATTTT. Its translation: CASSLGQGVGQPQHF.

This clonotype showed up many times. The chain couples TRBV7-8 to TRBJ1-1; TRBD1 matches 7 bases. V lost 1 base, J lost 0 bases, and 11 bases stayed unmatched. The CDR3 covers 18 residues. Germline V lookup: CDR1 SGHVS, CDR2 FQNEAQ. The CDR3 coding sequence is TGTGCCAGCAGCTTAGTAGCCCCGGGACAGACCATGAACACTGAAGCTTTCTTT. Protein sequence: CASSLVAPGQTMNTEAFF.

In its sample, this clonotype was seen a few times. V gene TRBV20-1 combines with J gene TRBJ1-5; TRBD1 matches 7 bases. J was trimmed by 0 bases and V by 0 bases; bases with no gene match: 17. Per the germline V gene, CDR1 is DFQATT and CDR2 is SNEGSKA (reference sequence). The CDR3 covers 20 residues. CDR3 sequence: CSARDIFSGPGTDSNQPQHF. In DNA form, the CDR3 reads TGCAGTGCTAGAGATATTTTTTCCGGCCCCGGGACAGATAGCAATCAGCCCCAGCATTTT.

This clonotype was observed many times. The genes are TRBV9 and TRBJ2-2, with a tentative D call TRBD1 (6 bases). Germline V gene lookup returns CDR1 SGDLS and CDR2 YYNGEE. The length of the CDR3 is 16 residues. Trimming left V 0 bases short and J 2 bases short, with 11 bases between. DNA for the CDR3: TGTGCCAGCAGCGTAGGGCAGGGGCATAACACCGGGGAGCTGTTTTTT. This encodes CASSVGQGHNTGELFF.

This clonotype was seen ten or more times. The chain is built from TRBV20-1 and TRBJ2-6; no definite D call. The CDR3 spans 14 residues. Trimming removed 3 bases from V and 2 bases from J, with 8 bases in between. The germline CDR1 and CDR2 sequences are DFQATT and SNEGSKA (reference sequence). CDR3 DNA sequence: TGCAGTGCTAGCCACCGAACTGGGGCCAACGTCCTGACTTTC. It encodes CSASHRTGANVLTF.

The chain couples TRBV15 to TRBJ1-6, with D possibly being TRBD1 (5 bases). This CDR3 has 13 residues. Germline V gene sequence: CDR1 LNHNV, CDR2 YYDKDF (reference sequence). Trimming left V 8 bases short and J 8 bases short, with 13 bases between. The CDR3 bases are TGTGCCACCGCAAGGGGAGGGTATTCACCCCTCCACTTT. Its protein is CATARGGYSPLHF. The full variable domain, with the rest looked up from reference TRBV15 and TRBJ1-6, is DAMVIQNPRYQVTQFGKPVTLSCSQTLNHNVMYWYQQKSSQAPKLLFHYYDKDFNNEADTPDNFQSRRPNTSFCFLDIRSPGLGDTAMYLCATARGGYSPLHFGNGTRLTVT.